This T cell receptor (beta chain) was recorded in a study of T-cell memory formation after mild COVID-19. Each CDR3 protein gets one entry after TCRdb re-called the 5' RACE reads with MiXCR. The table has fewer than 250,000 distinct CDR3 sequences, about a sixth seen once. This clonotype was seen a few times. The CDR3 totals 21 residues. Germline V gene lookup returns CDR1 SQVTM and CDR2 ANQGSEA. The V segment lost 4 bases and the J segment 0 bases; nucleotides outside the gene matches: 23. This TCR came from an adult woman who had mild COVID-19 (a few samples of this study predate the infection). Cell type and time point are not known. The V gene is TRBV29-1, the J gene TRBJ2-3, with 9 bases identical to TRBD2. Sequencing was done on a sample of PBMCs or a T cell subset sorted from them (not recorded which). Written as DNA, the CDR3 is TGCAGCGTTGTCCTAACAACTCTAGCGGGGTTCTTTCAACCTAGCACAGATACGCAGTATTTT. Residues: CSVVLTTLAGFFQPSTDTQYF.